A single sample is the source of the 29 T cell receptor beta chains below, sequenced in a study of T cells in localized non-small cell lung cancer. Repertoires were generated with immunoSEQ multiplex PCR, while TCRdb's copy carries only in-frame clones and drops some. Of about 19,000 clones in the sample, about nine tenths were seen once. Source: peripheral blood, taken before any cancer treatment. The receptors were gathered from a male donor aged 60 or over with stage I squamous cell lung carcinoma.

The V call is TRBV9, the J call TRBJ1-1; D might be TRBD1 (5 bases). Trimming took off 1 base at V and 1 base at J, with 17 bases between the two ends. The CDR3 spans 17 residues. Germline V gene data show CDR1 as SGDLS and CDR2 as YYNGEE. The CDR3 DNA is TGTGCCAGCAGCGTAACCGCCAGGGCTTTAGAGAACACTGAAGCTTTCTTT. This translates into CASSVTARALENTEAFF. The entire variable domain, with the rest obtained from reference TRBV9 and TRBJ1-1, is as follows: DSGVTQTPKHLITATGQRVTLRCSPRSGDLSVYWYQQSLDQGLQFLIQYYNGEERAKGNILERFSAQQFPDLHSELNLSSLELGDSALYFCASSVTARALENTEAFFGQGTRLTVV.

This clone has a handful of counts. DNA for the CDR3: TGTGCCAGCAGCAAAGACAGGGAAGACTACAATGAGCAGTTCTTC. This translates into CASSKDREDYNEQFF. The rearrangement joins TRBV21-1 to TRBJ2-1; the D call in the table, TRBD1, was not verified against the DNA. TRBV21-1 is an annotated pseudogene. The CDR3 is made up of 15 amino acids.

This rearrangement joins TRBV11-2 to TRBJ1-5, with D tentatively TRBD1 (5 bases). V gave up 5 bases and J gave up 4 bases, with 9 bases separating them. This CDR3 has 13 residues. Germline assignment: CDR1 SGHAT and CDR2 FQNNGV. The CDR3 reads CASSIQENQPQHF. CDR3 in DNA: TGTGCCAGCAGCATACAGGAAAATCAGCCCCAGCATTTT.

This chain joins TRBV4-3 and TRBJ2-2; D possibly matches TRBD1 or TRBD2 (5 bases each). The CDR3 length is 17 residues. V shed 0 bases and J shed 7 bases, with 18 bases lying between them. CDR1 and CDR2 (germline): LGHNA, YSLEER. The CDR3: CASSQDGPGQGYGELFF. The CDR3 DNA sequence: TGCGCCAGCAGCCAAGACGGCCCGGGGCAGGGTTACGGGGAGCTGTTTTTT.

This chain connects TRBV4-2 to TRBJ2-7; 12 bases are shared with TRBD1. Germline CDR1 LGHNA, CDR2 YNFKEQ. Trimming at V came to 4 bases and at J to 6 bases, leaving 7 bases not matched to a gene. The CDR3 runs to 15 residues. CDR3 in amino acids: CASSPSGQGAGEQYF. The CDR3 DNA is TGTGCCAGCAGCCCTTCGGGACAGGGGGCCGGCGAGCAGTACTTC.

The chain joins TRBV2 to TRBJ2-1; 8 nucleotides line up with TRBD1. Germline lookup yields CDR1 SNHLY and CDR2 FYNNEI. The CDR3 is 17 amino acids. The junction had 15 bases not matched to a gene; V was cut back by 8 bases and J by 3 bases. The DNA for the CDR3 is TGTGCCAGCGGCGACAGGGGCGGCGTCTGGCGCTACAATGAGCAGTTCTTC. Protein product: CASGDRGGVWRYNEQFF.

This clone rates as medium-sized. The chain employs TRBV21-1 and TRBJ1-2. TRBV21-1 is a pseudogene. This CDR3 has 10 amino acids. The DNA of the CDR3 is TGTGCCAGCAAGACCGATATCTACACCTTC. Encoded protein: CASKTDIYTF.

V usage is TRBV7-2 and J usage is TRBJ1-1; TRBD1 matches at 11 bases. There are 14 residues in the CDR3. J lost 10 bases, V lost 1 base, and 5 bases had no gene match. Germline V gene data show CDR1 as SGHTA and CDR2 as FQGNSA. CDR3 nucleotide sequence: TGTGCCAGCAGCTTAGAGAGGACAGGGGGCTTAGCTTTCTTT. The encoded protein is CASSLERTGGLAFF.

The V call is TRBV28, the J call TRBJ1-1; D not resolved. The V gene lost 3 bases and the J gene lost 1 base, with 9 bases spanning the gap. Germline loops: CDR1 MDHEN, CDR2 SYDVKM. The CDR3 is made up of 14 amino acids. The CDR3: CASSFRRQNTEAFF. The CDR3 DNA follows: TGTGCCAGCAGTTTTCGGAGACAGAACACTGAAGCTTTCTTT.

The chain joins TRBV9 to TRBJ2-3; tentatively, D is TRBD2 (6 bases). V was cut by 1 base and J by 7 bases, with 22 bases left in between. Germline CDR1 reads SGDLS; CDR2 reads YYNGEE. The CDR3 consists of 17 residues. The CDR3 DNA reads as TGTGCCAGCAGCGTAACCCCTTCAGGCGGAGGGATAAATACGCAGTATTTT. The encoded protein is CASSVTPSGGGINTQYF.

The gene calls are TRBV28 and TRBJ2-7, with D perhaps TRBD2 (7 bases). Germline V gene data show CDR1 as MDHEN and CDR2 as SYDVKM. Trimming stripped 5 bases from V and 11 bases from J, with 16 bases between. The CDR3 sequence is 12 residues long. Here the CDR3 reads CASSPPRGGEYF. Written as DNA, the CDR3 is TGTGCCAGCAGTCCTCCCAGGGGAGGGGAGTACTTC.

The chain links TRBV18 to TRBJ2-5, with D possibly matching TRBD1 (6 bases). Germline CDR1 is KGHSH and CDR2 is LQKENI. Between the trimmed V and J ends, which lost 2 bases and 5 bases, there was a span of 15 bases. The CDR3 contains 15 residues. CDR3 DNA: TGTGCCAGCTCACCAAGTACAGGGCCTGGGGAGACCCAGTACTTC. Amino acid sequence: CASSPSTGPGETQYF.

The V gene is TRBV2, the J gene TRBJ2-5; D is undetermined. This CDR3 is 13 amino acids long. V was pared by 2 bases and J by 2 bases, with 6 bases between. Germline V gene lookup returns CDR1 SNHLY and CDR2 FYNNEI. In nucleotides, the CDR3 is TGTGCCAGCAGTGAATTGCGGCAAGAGACCCAGTACTTC. Amino acids: CASSELRQETQYF.

The V call is TRBV6-5, the J call TRBJ1-1; D ambiguous. Trimming took off 4 bases at V and 4 bases at J, with 19 bases between the two ends. The CDR3 is 16 residues long. Germline V CDR1 and CDR2: MNHEY, SVGAGI. Here the CDR3 DNA reads TGTGCCAGCAGTTTAGGCTTAATAGGGAGCGGCACTGAAGCTTTCTTT. Its protein product is CASSLGLIGSGTEAFF.

This clone was observed a single time. The chain links TRBV7-2 to TRBJ2-1; D call uncertain. Trimming left V 3 bases short and J 7 bases short, with 4 bases between. Looked up from germline, CDR1 is SGHTA and CDR2 is FQGNSA. This CDR3 spans 11 amino acids. The CDR3 is CASSFLNEQFF. The CDR3 coding sequence is TGTGCCAGCAGCTTCCTGAATGAGCAGTTCTTC.

The gene calls are TRBV23-1 and TRBJ2-7; D could derive from TRBD1 or TRBD2 (6 bases each). TRBV23-1 is identified as an open reading frame with a role that is uncertain. V shed 0 bases and J shed 3 bases, with 12 bases lying between them. The CDR3 has 15 residues. The CDR3 here is CASSQSYREVYEQYF. In DNA form, the CDR3 reads TGCGCCAGCAGTCAATCTTACAGGGAGGTCTACGAGCAGTACTTC.

V gene TRBV2 combines with J gene TRBJ1-1, with unresolved D. The CDR3 runs 14 residues. V lost 0 bases to trimming and J lost 3 bases, with 8 bases between them. CDR1 and CDR2 (germline): SNHLY, FYNNEI. The CDR3 here is CASSEALQYTEAFF. In nucleotides, the CDR3 is TGTGCCAGCAGTGAAGCCCTACAATACACTGAAGCTTTCTTT.

CDR3 bases: TGTGCCAGCAGCCTACAACGGGGCGCGGGATATAACTCCTACGAGCAGTACTTC. Its protein product is CASSLQRGAGYNSYEQYF. The V gene is TRBV7-8, the J gene TRBJ2-7, with a tentative D call TRBD2 (6 bases). The V gene lost 5 bases and the J gene lost 0 bases, with 23 bases spanning the gap. In germline, CDR1 is SGHVS, CDR2 FQNEAQ. The CDR3 consists of 18 residues.

This clone was picked up one time. The V gene is TRBV4-3, the J gene TRBJ2-3; 7 nucleotides align to TRBD1. The CDR3 has 16 residues. V shed 0 bases, J shed 3 bases, and the junction held 6 bases outside the gene matches. CDR1 is LGHNA and CDR2 is YSLEER in the germline V gene. The CDR3 nucleotides read TGCGCCAGCAGCCAAGATTACACAGGGGAAACAGATACGCAGTATTTT. Protein sequence: CASSQDYTGETDTQYF.

The table lists this clone with a count of one. V and J are TRBV9 and TRBJ2-3; D uncertain. The length of the CDR3 is 15 residues. The germline V gene encodes CDR1 SGDLS and CDR2 YYNGEE. Trimming removed 0 bases from V and 2 bases from J, with 10 bases in between. CDR3 coding DNA: TGTGCCAGCAGCGTAGCTGGAGACCACACAGATACGCAGTATTTT. It yields the protein CASSVAGDHTDTQYF.

The chain joins TRBV2 to TRBJ2-2; D gene uncertain. The V gene lost 7 bases and the J gene lost 1 base, with 13 bases spanning the gap. The germline V gene encodes CDR1 SNHLY and CDR2 FYNNEI. The CDR3 extends over 15 amino acids. This CDR3 is CASKVTEMNTGELFF. CDR3 nucleotide sequence: TGTGCCAGCAAAGTGACGGAGATGAACACCGGGGAGCTGTTTTTT.

The J gene is TRBJ2-7, the V gene TRBV2, with 8 positions matching TRBD1. Trimming removed 6 bases from V and 6 bases from J; junction bases left unmatched: 4. The germline V gene encodes CDR1 SNHLY and CDR2 FYNNEI. The CDR3 spans 12 residues. The DNA of the CDR3 is TGTGCCAGCAGATTAGACAGGGGCGAGCAGTACTTC. Translating it yields CASRLDRGEQYF. The full variable domain, rest sourced from reference TRBV2 and TRBJ2-7, is EPEVTQTPSHQVTQMGQEVILRCVPISNHLYFYWYRQILGQKVEFLVSFYNNEISEKSEIFDDQFSVERPDGSNFTLKIRSTKLEDSAMYFCASRLDRGEQYFGPGTRLTVT.

This clone appeared a single time. The rearrangement uses TRBV30 and TRBJ2-3; weak D call: TRBD2 (5 bases). The CDR3 totals 13 residues. Germline V lookup: CDR1 GTSNPN, CDR2 SVGIG (reference sequence). V gave up 0 bases and J gave up 6 bases, with 10 bases separating them. The CDR3 coding sequence is TGTGCCTGGAGTGTAGCGGCGGTGGATACGCAGTATTTT. It is translated as CAWSVAAVDTQYF. The full variable domain, in which reference TRBV30 and TRBJ2-3 provide the parts outside the CDR3, is SQTIHQWPATLVQPVGSPLSLECTVEGTSNPNLYWYRQAAGRGLQLLFYSVGIGQISSEVPQNLSASRPQDRQFILSSKKLLLSDSGFYLCAWSVAAVDTQYFGPGTRLTVL.

The J gene is TRBJ1-1, the V gene TRBV7-6; D is possibly TRBD1 (6 bases). Per germline, CDR1 SGHVS and CDR2 FNYEAQ. This CDR3 spans 14 amino acids. The V gene lost 5 bases and the J gene lost 7 bases, with 17 bases spanning the gap. CDR3 amino acids: CASSGMTGLGEAFF. The CDR3 DNA follows: TGTGCCAGCAGCGGAATGACAGGTTTAGGTGAAGCTTTCTTT.

This clone appeared once. V is TRBV5-1 and J is TRBJ1-2, with 7 positions matching TRBD1. The V and J ends lost 3 bases and 6 bases, in that order; junction bases with no gene match: 8. Per germline, CDR1 SGHRS and CDR2 YFSETQ. The CDR3 has 14 amino acids. In DNA, the CDR3 is TGCGCCAGCAGCTCGACTGACAGGGAAGATGGCTACACCTTC. Translating it yields CASSSTDREDGYTF.

V gene TRBV5-1 combines with J gene TRBJ1-1, with 8 bases fitting TRBD1. The CDR3 covers 13 residues. Germline CDR1 SGHRS, CDR2 YFSETQ. Trimming at V came to 4 bases and at J to 8 bases, leaving 7 bases not matched to a gene. CDR3: CASSIQGQAEAFF. CDR3 nucleotides: TGCGCCAGCAGCATCCAGGGACAGGCCGAAGCTTTCTTT.

The CDR3 reads CASSPQGGSTDTQYF. For the CDR3, the DNA is TGTGCCAGCTCACCACAGGGGGGGAGCACAGATACGCAGTATTTT. The chain is built from TRBV18 and TRBJ2-3; tentatively, D is TRBD2 (7 bases). There are 15 residues in the CDR3. V was shortened by 1 base and J by 0 bases, with 8 bases between the two germline ends. The germline V gene has CDR1 KGHSH and CDR2 LQKENI. Looking up the rest from reference TRBV18 and TRBJ2-3 gives the full variable domain: NAGVMQNPRHLVRRRGQEARLRCSPMKGHSHVYWYRQLPEEGLKFMVYLQKENIIDESGMPKERFSAEFPKEGPSILRIQQVVRGDSAAYFCASSPQGGSTDTQYFGPGTRLTVL.

The J gene is TRBJ1-4, the V gene TRBV29-1; 10 bases line up with TRBD1. The CDR3 is 13 amino acids. V shed 8 bases and J 4 bases; nucleotides not matched to a gene: 4. Germline CDR1 is SQVTM and CDR2 is ANQGSEA. For the CDR3, the DNA is TGCAGCTTGGGGACAGGGGTTAATGAAAAACTGTTTTTT. Translating gives CSLGTGVNEKLFF.

The chain joins TRBV30 to TRBJ2-1; 7 nucleotides line up with TRBD1. The CDR3 extends over 13 amino acids. Germline CDR1 is GTSNPN and CDR2 is SVGIG (reference sequence). Trimming cost V 8 bases and J 4 bases; bases outside gene matches: 8. CDR3 sequence: CARDRDDYNEQFF. As DNA, the CDR3 is TGTGCCCGAGACAGGGACGATTACAATGAGCAGTTCTTC. The full variable domain, in which reference TRBV30 and TRBJ2-1 provide the parts outside the CDR3, is SQTIHQWPATLVQPVGSPLSLECTVEGTSNPNLYWYRQAAGRGLQLLFYSVGIGQISSEVPQNLSASRPQDRQFILSSKKLLLSDSGFYLCARDRDDYNEQFFGPGTRLTVL.